Listed below are T cell receptor beta chains from one sample, sequenced in a study of OX40 agonist ivuxolimab in advanced cancers. Data came from immunoSEQ multiplex PCR; TCRdb stores just in-frame clones and leaves some out. The data hold around 130,000 clones, with around 95% observed a single time. Sequencing used CD4+ or CD8+ T cells sorted from blood, obtained in a trial of the OX40 agonist ivuxolimab. The receptor set was obtained from an adult with an advanced solid tumor such as melanoma, head and neck, liver or kidney cancer. CDR3s include the opening cysteine and the closing phenylalanine or tryptophan. Fields, in order: D gene, clone size, J gene, V gene, CDR3 protein, CDR3 DNA. The D gene is left open where the match is weak. Clone sizes are given selectively: once, few, many, or a class where the clone is expanded.

.,.,TRBJ2-7,TRBV6-6,CASSYSAEGDQYF,TGTGCCAGCAGTTACTCAGCTGAAGGAGACCAGTACTTC
.,.,TRBJ1-1,TRBV18,CASSPSLQTMNTEAFF,TGTGCCAGCTCACCAAGCCTACAGACGATGAACACTGAAGCTTTCTTT
.,.,TRBJ2-7,TRBV7-6,CASSLGGAQDEQYF,TGTGCCAGCAGCTTAGGTGGCGCCCAGGACGAGCAGTACTTC
.,.,TRBJ2-3,TRBV2,CASTWGPVDTQYF,TGTGCCAGCACGTGGGGGCCTGTAGATACGCAGTATTTT
.,.,TRBJ2-3,TRBV30,CAWSVGGSTDTQYF,TGTGCCTGGAGTGTTGGGGGCTCGACAGATACGCAGTATTTT
TRBD1,.,TRBJ2-1,TRBV6-6,CASTISQGAPNNEQFF,TGTGCCAGCACTATTTCACAGGGGGCGCCCAACAATGAGCAGTTCTTC
.,.,TRBJ2-3,TRBV5-4,CASSHQSTDTQYF,TGTGCCAGCTCACACCAAAGCACAGATACGCAGTATTTT
.,.,TRBJ2-5,TRBV9,CASSAGGTGRGETQYF,TGTGCCAGCAGCGCGGGGGGGACAGGGAGAGGAGAGACCCAGTACTTC
.,.,TRBJ1-6,TRBV7-8,CASSLTLRDSPLHF,TGTGCCAGCAGTCTGACGTTGCGGGATTCACCCCTCCACTTT
.,.,TRBJ1-5,TRBV5-1,CASSLAVGGQPQHF,TGCGCCAGCAGCTTGGCCGTCGGGGGTCAGCCCCAGCATTTT
TRBD1,.,TRBJ2-6,TRBV7-9,CASSSSGGRVHSGANVLTF,TGTGCCAGCAGCTCCTCAGGGGGCAGGGTACACTCTGGGGCCAACGTCCTGACTTTC
TRBD2,.,TRBJ2-5,TRBV7-7,CASSSGLAGSGATQYF,TGTGCCAGCAGCTCGGGACTAGCGGGATCCGGGGCGACCCAGTACTTC
.,.,TRBJ2-3,TRBV27,CASSFNRMRTDTQYF,TGTGCCAGCAGTTTCAACAGGATGCGCACAGATACGCAGTATTTT
TRBD2,.,TRBJ2-3,TRBV25-1,CASSIAGGLDTQYF,TGTGCCAGCAGTATAGCGGGGGGTCTCGATACGCAGTATTTT
.,.,TRBJ2-7,TRBV5-6,CASSLDRGSYEQYF,TGTGCCAGCAGCTTGGATAGGGGCTCCTACGAGCAGTACTTC
.,once,TRBJ1-1,TRBV7-9,CASSLALGGNTEAFF,TGTGCCAGCAGCTTAGCTTTGGGCGGGAACACTGAAGCTTTCTTT
TRBD1,.,TRBJ2-7,TRBV9,CASSVGQGLYEQYF,TGTGCCAGCAGCGTGGGACAGGGCCTCTACGAGCAGTACTTC
TRBD1,.,TRBJ1-4,TRBV6-5,CASSPGGHNEKLFF,TGTGCCAGCAGCCCAGGGGGCCACAATGAAAAACTGTTTTTT
.,.,TRBJ2-3,TRBV27,CASSRDGGWMMGTDTQYF,TGTGCCAGCAGTAGGGATGGCGGATGGATGATGGGGACAGATACGCAGTATTTT
.,.,TRBJ1-2,TRBV6-6,CASSYATGYGYTF,TGTGCCAGCAGTTACGCGACAGGCTATGGCTACACCTTC
TRBD2,.,TRBJ2-1,TRBV15,CATSRGTSGGRSSYNEQFF,TGTGCCACCAGCAGAGGGACTAGCGGGGGCCGCAGCTCCTACAATGAGCAGTTCTTC
.,.,TRBJ1-2,TRBV6-6,CASSLANDDYTF,TGTGCCAGCAGCTTAGCCAACGACGACTACACCTTC
.,.,TRBJ1-1,TRBV7-2,CASSRAPGPTEAFF,TGTGCCAGCTCCCGGGCTCCCGGACCCACTGAAGCTTTCTTT
.,.,TRBJ1-1,TRBV7-3,CASSLTGSEAFF,TGTGCCAGCAGCTTAACGGGGAGTGAAGCTTTCTTT
.,.,TRBJ1-5,TRBV2,CASSEASFGQPQHF,TGTGCCAGCAGTGAAGCGTCGTTTGGTCAGCCCCAGCATTTT
TRBD2,.,TRBJ2-2,TRBV25-1,CATQGRVKRNTGELFF,TGTGCCACCCAAGGGAGGGTGAAACGAAACACCGGGGAGCTGTTTTTT
.,.,TRBJ2-7,TRBV5-6,CASSPLDTSYEQYF,TGTGCCAGCAGCCCCTTGGACACCTCCTACGAGCAGTACTTC
TRBD1,.,TRBJ2-7,TRBV6-7,CASSPGQVGYEQYF,TGTGCCAGCAGCCCGGGACAGGTGGGGTACGAGCAGTACTTC
TRBD1,.,TRBJ1-1,TRBV28,CASSLEGTGNTEAFF,TGTGCCAGCAGTTTAGAGGGGACAGGGAACACTGAAGCTTTCTTT
TRBD1,.,TRBJ2-1,TRBV6-5,CASSYTRTGYNEQFF,TGTGCCAGCAGTTACACTAGGACAGGGTACAATGAGCAGTTCTTC
TRBD2,.,TRBJ2-7,TRBV6-5,CASSYSGLAGHYEQYF,TGTGCCAGCAGTTACTCGGGACTAGCGGGCCATTACGAGCAGTACTTC
.,.,TRBJ2-5,TRBV18,CASSPLGETQYF,TGTGCCAGCTCACCACTCGGGGAGACCCAGTACTTC
TRBD1,.,TRBJ2-7,TRBV5-1,CASSPWTGKNYEQYF,TGCGCCAGCAGCCCCTGGACAGGGAAAAACTACGAGCAGTACTTC
.,.,TRBJ2-7,TRBV11-1,CASSDPGRANLYEQYF,TGTGCCAGCAGCGACCCGGGGCGGGCTAACCTTTACGAGCAGTACTTC
TRBD1,.,TRBJ1-5,TRBV5-1,CASSLGPGGNQPQHF,TGCGCCAGCAGCTTGGGGCCAGGGGGTAATCAGCCCCAGCATTTT
.,.,TRBJ2-1,TRBV14,CASSHTNEQFF,TGTGCCAGCAGCCATACGAATGAGCAGTTCTTC
.,.,TRBJ2-5,TRBV10-3,CAIRSDGDQETQYF,TGTGCCATCAGGAGTGACGGGGACCAAGAGACCCAGTACTTC
TRBD2,.,TRBJ2-5,TRBV19,CASSITGTRGETQYF,TGTGCCAGTAGTATTACCGGGACTAGGGGAGAGACCCAGTACTTC
.,.,TRBJ1-1,TRBV5-1,CASSLQPGGNTEAFF,TGCGCCAGCAGCCTCCAACCGGGAGGGAACACTGAAGCTTTCTTT
.,.,TRBJ2-6,TRBV5-1,CASSLDVISGANVLTF,TGCGCCAGCAGCTTGGATGTGATCTCTGGGGCCAACGTCCTGACTTTC
TRBD1,.,TRBJ1-6,TRBV27,CASRLTGRYSPLHF,TGTGCCAGCAGGCTGACAGGGAGATATTCACCCCTCCACTTT
.,.,TRBJ1-5,TRBV10-3,CAISESGPLDQPQHF,TGTGCCATCAGTGAGTCTGGACCCCTTGATCAGCCCCAGCATTTT
.,.,TRBJ1-5,TRBV19,CATRSEGTGNQPQHF,TGTGCCACAAGATCGGAGGGGACGGGCAATCAGCCCCAGCATTTT
.,.,TRBJ2-3,TRBV11-2,CASSLVTGKVDTQYF,TGTGCCAGCAGCTTAGTAACCGGAAAGGTTGATACGCAGTATTTT
.,.,TRBJ1-5,TRBV28,CASRLLGGNQPQHF,TGTGCCAGCAGGCTACTAGGGGGGAATCAGCCCCAGCATTTT
.,.,TRBJ2-2,TRBV7-3,CASSLSGTGELFF,TGTGCCAGCAGCTTATCCGGCACCGGGGAGCTGTTTTTT
.,.,TRBJ1-1,TRBV19,CASSIPGGASTEAFF,TGTGCCAGTAGTATTCCGGGGGGCGCGTCCACTGAAGCTTTCTTT
.,.,TRBJ2-5,TRBV11-2,CASSLERGRETQYF,TGTGCCAGCAGCTTAGAAAGGGGAAGGGAGACCCAGTACTTC
.,.,TRBJ2-5,TRBV15,CATSILSREKETQYF,TGTGCCACCAGCATACTATCTCGTGAAAAAGAGACCCAGTACTTC
TRBD2,.,TRBJ2-1,TRBV2,CASSDWRGGVNEQFF,TGTGCCAGCAGTGACTGGCGGGGGGGCGTCAATGAGCAGTTCTTC
.,.,TRBJ2-4,TRBV28,CASSTDSPLTLAKNIQYF,TGTGCCAGCAGCACCGACAGCCCCTTAACCTTAGCCAAAAACATTCAGTACTTC
.,.,TRBJ1-4,TRBV18,CASSPLTYEKLFF,TGTGCCAGCTCACCATTAACCTACGAAAAACTGTTTTTT
.,once,TRBJ2-3,TRBV5-6,CASSFLGASTDTQYF,TGTGCCAGCAGCTTCTTGGGGGCGAGCACAGATACGCAGTATTTT
.,.,TRBJ2-1,TRBV9,CASSAQILKPDEQFF,TGTGCCAGCAGCGCACAGATTCTCAAACCCGATGAGCAGTTCTTC
.,.,TRBJ2-7,TRBV5-5,CASSLGEQGIYEQYF,TGTGCCAGCAGCTTGGGTGAGCAGGGTATCTACGAGCAGTACTTC